A single T cell receptor (beta chain) is shown here with its context. Its antigen is not yet known. The record has no base qualities; no much larger clone is one base away. This entry is derived from a study of OX40 agonist ivuxolimab in advanced cancers. A note on the overall study: Ivuxolimab was an agonistic, fully human IgG2 monoclonal antibody directed against OX40 (CD134), a costimulatory receptor. In the dose-escalation cohort, approximately 83% of patients were male, and the mean age was roughly 60 years with a range of roughly 20 to 79. Partial responses were achieved by three dose-escalation patients, of whom one had hepatocellular carcinoma and two had cutaneous melanoma. The monotherapy dose-escalation portion (N ≈ 55 patients) of the phase I ivuxolimab trial is reported in the paper. Patients were allowed to have had prior anti-PD-1, anti-PD-L1 or anti-CTLA-4 therapy, and 40% of the dose-escalation patients had previously received checkpoint inhibitors. The point of sequencing TCRbeta in the periphery was to test whether ivuxolimab changed TCR sequence diversity and drove clonal T-cell expansion. Intravenous ivuxolimab was administered to patients every 2 weeks at six dose levels: 0.01, 0.1, 0.3, 1.5, 3 and 10 mg/kg. Of the 50 to 55 patients in dose escalation, 19 had hepatocellular carcinoma, some 15 had melanoma, 9 had renal cell carcinoma and 9 had head and neck cancer. The paper as a whole reports these results and caveats: The antigen specificity of the peripheral T cells that underwent clonal expansion was not determined. On average, CD8+ T cells showed more expanded clones than CD4+ T cells after ivuxolimab. In the 0.1-3.0 mg/kg groups, partial responders had among the lowest normalized peripheral clonal expansion, particularly in CD8+ T cells. Clonal expansion of both CD4+ and CD8+ blood T cells was observed from baseline to week 6 at doses 0.1 to 3.0 mg/kg. Low levels of normalized T-cell clonal expansion were also seen in some nonresponding patients.

According to the germline V gene, CDR1 reads SGHRS and CDR2 reads YFSETQ. The cysteine opens and the phenylalanine closes a CDR3 of 16 amino acids. Only the CDR3 region is kept as DNA, spanning 48 bases read in frame from base 1. After removal of 4 bases from V and 4 bases from J, the junction retains 12 bases not matched to a gene. Genomic DNA was extracted from sorted cells for sequencing of the TCRbeta CDR3 region. The immunoSEQ Assay was used for sequencing of TCRbeta CDR3 regions. Sourced from immuneACCESS, this table was stored by TCRdb with only in-frame sequences that have V and J called. A share of the clones is absent; for the studies checked, an unresolved V gene accounts for under half, and the remainder has no known explanation. The sample yields about 16,000 clones; more than 70% were counted once. The top ten hold 0.69% of the sample. The trial excluded patients who had a history of autoimmune disease or who were on systemic immunosuppression. Peripheral blood for TCR sequencing was drawn from every dose cohort at baseline, at cycle 4 day 1 and at cycle 7 day 1. The samples were drawn from a first-in-human, open-label, multicenter phase I dose-escalation trial of ivuxolimab. Adults with locally advanced or metastatic head and neck squamous cell, hepatocellular, melanoma or renal cell carcinoma were enrolled in the trial. CD4+ and CD8+ T cells were sorted separately from peripheral blood before TCR sequencing.

This receptor was taken from an adult with an advanced solid tumor such as melanoma, head and neck, liver or kidney cancer. This receptor chain uses TRBV5-1 and TRBJ2-5; 8 nucleotides in the junction match TRBD2. Specimen: CD4+ or CD8+ T cells sorted from blood, collected in a trial of the OX40 agonist ivuxolimab. The CDR3 has the sequence CASSPDGTSRPETQYF. The nucleotide sequence is TGCGCCAGCAGCCCGGATGGGACTAGTAGGCCAGAGACCCAGTACTTC. With the portions outside the CDR3 filled from the reference TRBV5-1 and TRBJ2-5 genes, the complete variable region becomes KAGVTQTPRYLIKTRGQQVTLSCSPISGHRSVSWYQQTPGQGLQFLFEYFSETQRNKGNFPGRFSGRQFSNSRSEMNVSTLELGDSALYLCASSPDGTSRPETQYFGPGTRLLVL.